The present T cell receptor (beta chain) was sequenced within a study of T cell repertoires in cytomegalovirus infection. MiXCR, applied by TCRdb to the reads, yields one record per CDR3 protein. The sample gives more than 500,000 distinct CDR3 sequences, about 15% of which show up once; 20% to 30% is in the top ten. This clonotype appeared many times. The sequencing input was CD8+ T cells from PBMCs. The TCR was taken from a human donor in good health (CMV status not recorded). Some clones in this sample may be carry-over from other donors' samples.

The CDR3 protein is CASSTRDSGYEQYF. The CDR3 coding sequence is TGTGCCAGCAGTACCAGGGATTCCGGCTACGAGCAGTACTTC. V usage is TRBV12-3 or TRBV12-4 and J usage is TRBJ2-7, with a possible D match to TRBD1 (5 bases). V was pared by 5 bases and J by 3 bases, with 14 bases between. This CDR3 has 14 amino acids.